This is a list of T cell receptor beta chains from one sample in a study of early T cells in non-severe SARS-CoV-2 infection. Each CDR3 protein gets one entry after TCRdb re-called the 5' RACE reads with MiXCR. The table has about 81,000 distinct CDR3 sequences, approximately 6% seen once. The sample comprised whole blood. These receptor sequences come from an adult who was a healthcare worker with PCR-confirmed SARS-CoV-2 infection or an uninfected control (not recorded which). Both conserved end residues are part of each CDR3.

cdr3_aa: CSARVQGEGLGRREQYF
cdr3_length: 17
v_call: TRBV20-1

cdr3_aa: CASSPSPANTGELFF
cdr3_length: 15
v_call: TRBV18

cdr3_aa: CASSEQGVWYEQYF
cdr3_length: 14
v_call: TRBV10-2

cdr3_aa: CASSQVSSGTGELFF
cdr3_length: 15
v_call: TRBV4-3

cdr3_aa: CSAGRLAADTQYF
cdr3_length: 13
v_call: TRBV20-1

cdr3_aa: CASSLLARGNDEAFF
cdr3_length: 15
v_call: TRBV7-8

cdr3_aa: CASSYGTNHGYTF
cdr3_length: 13
v_call: TRBV7-2

cdr3_aa: CSVEDLDHPEQYF
cdr3_length: 13
v_call: TRBV29-1

cdr3_aa: CASSHRAAASTDTQYF
cdr3_length: 16
v_call: TRBV7-9

cdr3_aa: CASSLGRSNNEKLFF
cdr3_length: 15
v_call: TRBV2

cdr3_aa: CASSRDPGPYGYTF
cdr3_length: 14
v_call: TRBV5-1

cdr3_aa: CASSLGRGEAFF
cdr3_length: 12
v_call: TRBV7-2

cdr3_aa: CASTYKPGPIYEQYF
cdr3_length: 15
v_call: TRBV7-2

cdr3_aa: CASSYTIRYEQYF
cdr3_length: 13
v_call: TRBV6-5

cdr3_aa: CASSPLRTKGGTGELFF
cdr3_length: 17
v_call: TRBV11-2

cdr3_aa: CASSSRTGGNEKLFF
cdr3_length: 15
v_call: TRBV7-2

cdr3_aa: CASTTDRGRLDTQYF
cdr3_length: 15
v_call: TRBV7-8

cdr3_aa: CASSFDRGVGQPQHF
cdr3_length: 15
v_call: TRBV7-2

cdr3_aa: CASSQDRGTGELFF
cdr3_length: 14
v_call: TRBV3-1

cdr3_aa: CASSPSASDQPQHF
cdr3_length: 14
v_call: TRBV5-1

cdr3_aa: CASSTDDRGDQPQHF
cdr3_length: 15
v_call: TRBV7-9

cdr3_aa: CASSSTITSTDTQYF
cdr3_length: 15
v_call: TRBV7-6

cdr3_aa: CASSLRWTEAFF
cdr3_length: 12
v_call: TRBV28

cdr3_aa: CASSAYETGFTLSGNTIYF
cdr3_length: 19
v_call: TRBV28

cdr3_aa: CASSVTRGRDTQYF
cdr3_length: 14
v_call: TRBV6-1

cdr3_aa: CASSFTSRGGASPLHF
cdr3_length: 16
v_call: TRBV12-3/TRBV12-4

cdr3_aa: CASSSNRDRGRFAKETQYF
cdr3_length: 19
v_call: TRBV7-7

cdr3_aa: CASSHRSSAYNEQFF
cdr3_length: 15
v_call: TRBV14

cdr3_aa: CASGPKQGQIYEQYF
cdr3_length: 15
v_call: TRBV12-5

cdr3_aa: CASSPGTTDYNEQFF
cdr3_length: 15
v_call: TRBV6-4

cdr3_aa: CSARDWGQGAFNSPLHF
cdr3_length: 17
v_call: TRBV20-1

cdr3_aa: CASSLTGGRTDTQYF
cdr3_length: 15
v_call: TRBV11-2

cdr3_aa: CASSLAGQGETQYF
cdr3_length: 14
v_call: TRBV5-1

cdr3_aa: CASSPLGPTGELFF
cdr3_length: 14
v_call: TRBV18

cdr3_aa: CASSLVPRGTGELFF
cdr3_length: 15
v_call: TRBV7-2

cdr3_aa: CASSLGQRAFF
cdr3_length: 11
v_call: TRBV12-3/TRBV12-4

cdr3_aa: CASSRTQGFGGSPLHF
cdr3_length: 16
v_call: TRBV18

cdr3_aa: CASRGNPPQSPLHF
cdr3_length: 14
v_call: TRBV7-9

cdr3_aa: CSASIGTAIDERFF
cdr3_length: 14
v_call: TRBV20-1

cdr3_aa: CASSMFADQPQHF
cdr3_length: 13
v_call: TRBV19

cdr3_aa: CATSRSMGTGELFF
cdr3_length: 14
v_call: TRBV10-1

cdr3_aa: CASSPIADQINEQFF
cdr3_length: 15
v_call: TRBV3-1

cdr3_aa: CASSQGQSAQGYTF
cdr3_length: 14
v_call: TRBV7-9

cdr3_aa: CASSSGTSGRIYEQYF
cdr3_length: 16
v_call: TRBV7-9

cdr3_aa: CSVEDQTATFYNEQFF
cdr3_length: 16
v_call: TRBV29-1

cdr3_aa: CSASGLAGNGELFF
cdr3_length: 14
v_call: TRBV20-1

cdr3_aa: CASSQAGTRQFF
cdr3_length: 12
v_call: TRBV4-1

cdr3_aa: CASKGQGADSYNEQFF
cdr3_length: 16
v_call: TRBV28

cdr3_aa: CASSLPPGIEQYF
cdr3_length: 13
v_call: TRBV7-2

cdr3_aa: CASSEGQLAKNIQYF
cdr3_length: 15
v_call: TRBV11-2

cdr3_aa: CASSYGTGTEAFF
cdr3_length: 13
v_call: TRBV4-3

cdr3_aa: CASSGGQGDGYTF
cdr3_length: 13
v_call: TRBV6-6

cdr3_aa: CATSDFLRGDYNEQFF
cdr3_length: 16
v_call: TRBV24-1

cdr3_aa: CASTRAGVRTGELFF
cdr3_length: 15
v_call: TRBV19

cdr3_aa: CASSPPQGASNQPQHF
cdr3_length: 16
v_call: TRBV18

cdr3_aa: CAWSKPGLNEKLFF
cdr3_length: 14
v_call: TRBV30

cdr3_aa: CASSFEGVVTEAFF
cdr3_length: 14
v_call: TRBV13

cdr3_aa: CASSPRLAGLTGELFF
cdr3_length: 16
v_call: TRBV7-2

cdr3_aa: CATKSQLANYGYTF
cdr3_length: 14
v_call: TRBV12-3/TRBV12-4